Listed below are T cell receptor beta chains from one sample, sequenced in a study of blood T cell repertoires in COVID-19. Assay: immunoSEQ multiplex PCR; the TCRdb copy retains only in-frame clones and omits some. Of roughly 150,000 clones in the sample, around 89% were seen once. The sequencing sample was made of peripheral blood. All receptors derive from a man in his 60s with active or convalescent COVID-19. The CDR3 runs from the conserved cysteine through the conserved F or W. A D gene is named only where the DNA matches it firmly. Expanded clones are given a class, and other clones once, few, many or no size at all.

V gene	D gene	clone size	J gene	CDR3 protein	CDR3 DNA
TRBV18	-	-	TRBJ1-6	CASSPQQDSFYNSPLHF	TGTGCCAGCTCACCACAACAAGACAGTTTCTATAATTCACCCCTCCACTTT
TRBV18	-	-	TRBJ1-6	CASSSFSQSGANSPLHF	TGTGCCAGCTCATCCTTTAGCCAAAGCGGAGCGAATTCACCCCTCCACTTT
TRBV30	-	-	TRBJ1-5	CAWSVGRNQPQHF	TGTGCCTGGAGTGTGGGGCGCAATCAGCCCCAGCATTTT
TRBV7-9	TRBD1	few	TRBJ1-1	CASTVGQGDAEAFF	TGTGCCAGCACCGTCGGGCAGGGGGACGCTGAAGCTTTCTTT
TRBV3-1/TRBV3-2	-	-	TRBJ1-4	CASGGGKGSGEKLFF	TGTGCCAGCGGCGGGGGGAAGGGCAGTGGTGAAAAACTGTTTTTT
TRBV9	TRBD1	-	TRBJ2-4	CASSSGQGAKGPKNIQYF	TGTGCCAGCAGCTCGGGACAGGGGGCGAAGGGACCCAAAAACATTCAGTACTTC
TRBV24-1	-	-	TRBJ2-3	CATSGAAGVSTDTQYF	TGTGCCACCAGTGGGGCTGCCGGGGTTAGCACAGATACGCAGTATTTT
TRBV6-2/TRBV6-3	TRBD2	-	TRBJ2-5	CASSFSGGETQYF	TGTGCCAGCAGTTTTAGCGGGGGGGAGACCCAGTACTTC
TRBV5-4	TRBD1	-	TRBJ2-7	CASSLGQGAYEQYF	TGTGCCAGCAGCCTCGGACAGGGGGCTTACGAGCAGTACTTC
TRBV24-1	TRBD1	once	TRBJ1-4	CATSEPDRGLGEKLFF	TGTGCCACCAGTGAGCCGGACAGGGGGCTTGGTGAAAAACTGTTTTTT
TRBV9	-	-	TRBJ2-2	CASSVGGGGHTGELFF	TGTGCCAGCAGCGTGGGGGGTGGAGGTCACACCGGGGAGCTGTTTTTT
TRBV11-2	-	-	TRBJ1-3	CASSLDRGRGNTIYF	TGTGCCAGCAGCTTAGATCGCGGGCGGGGAAACACCATATATTTT
TRBV2	-	-	TRBJ1-2	CASSEDGEGYTF	TGTGCCAGCAGTGAAGACGGGGAAGGCTACACCTTC
TRBV7-8	-	-	TRBJ1-5	CASSLQQGYSNQPQHF	TGTGCCAGCAGCTTACAACAGGGATATAGCAATCAGCCCCAGCATTTT
TRBV5-4	TRBD1	-	TRBJ1-6	CASSPGTGGRSYNSPLHF	TGTGCCAGCAGCCCCGGGACAGGGGGACGGTCCTATAATTCACCCCTCCACTTT
TRBV24-1	-	-	TRBJ2-3	CATSDQLQGGNTQYF	TGTGCCACCAGTGACCAATTACAGGGGGGGAATACGCAGTATTTT
TRBV28	TRBD1	-	TRBJ2-7	CASSRQGYEQYF	TGTGCCAGCAGCAGACAGGGCTACGAGCAGTACTTC
TRBV5-6	TRBD2	-	TRBJ2-3	CASSFFRGDDTQYF	TGTGCCAGCAGCTTTTTTCGGGGGGATGATACGCAGTATTTT
TRBV24-1	TRBD1	-	TRBJ2-3	CATSDRGQVDTQYF	TGTGCCACCAGTGACAGGGGACAGGTGGATACGCAGTATTTT
TRBV7-2	TRBD2	-	TRBJ2-7	CASSLTSPFSYEQYF	TGTGCCAGCAGCTTGACTAGCCCATTCTCCTACGAGCAGTACTTC
TRBV5-8	-	-	TRBJ2-1	CASSLDGSPATKQFF	TGTGCCAGCAGCTTGGACGGTAGCCCCGCCACTAAGCAGTTCTTC
TRBV6-5	-	-	TRBJ1-2	CASMRPGSPGYGYTF	TGTGCCAGCATGCGCCCCGGGAGTCCTGGCTATGGCTACACCTTC
TRBV25-1	-	-	TRBJ2-2	CASRTDRRNTGELFF	TGTGCCAGCAGAACGGACAGAAGAAACACCGGGGAGCTGTTTTTT
TRBV20-1	-	-	TRBJ1-2	CSTDINYGYTF	TGCAGTACAGATATTAACTATGGCTACACCTTC
TRBV4-1	-	-	TRBJ1-5	CASSQEKTGTPVASNQPQHF	TGCGCCAGCAGCCAAGAAAAAACAGGGACACCCGTTGCTAGCAATCAGCCCCAGCATTTT